This T cell receptor (beta chain) was captured by sequencing in a study of CDR3 diversity in severe acne. The sample holds a few counts of this clonotype. From germline, CDR1 is MGHRA and CDR2 YSYEKL. Trimming removed 4 bases from V and 0 bases from J, with 25 bases in between. The CDR3 totals 20 residues. TCRdb passed the PCR reads through MiXCR, listing each CDR3 protein once. The profile covers roughly 100,000 distinct CDR3 sequences, with more than 45% appearing a single time and 9.5% to 15% taken by the ten largest. The chain carries TRBV4-1 and TRBJ2-1; D remains unclear. Sequencing was performed on blood. This TCR derives from a male donor with acne. The CDR3 is CASSPSPPILPPYSYNEQFF. The CDR3 nucleotides read TGCGCCAGCAGCCCCTCTCCGCCCATACTCCCACCTTACTCCTACAATGAGCAGTTCTTC.